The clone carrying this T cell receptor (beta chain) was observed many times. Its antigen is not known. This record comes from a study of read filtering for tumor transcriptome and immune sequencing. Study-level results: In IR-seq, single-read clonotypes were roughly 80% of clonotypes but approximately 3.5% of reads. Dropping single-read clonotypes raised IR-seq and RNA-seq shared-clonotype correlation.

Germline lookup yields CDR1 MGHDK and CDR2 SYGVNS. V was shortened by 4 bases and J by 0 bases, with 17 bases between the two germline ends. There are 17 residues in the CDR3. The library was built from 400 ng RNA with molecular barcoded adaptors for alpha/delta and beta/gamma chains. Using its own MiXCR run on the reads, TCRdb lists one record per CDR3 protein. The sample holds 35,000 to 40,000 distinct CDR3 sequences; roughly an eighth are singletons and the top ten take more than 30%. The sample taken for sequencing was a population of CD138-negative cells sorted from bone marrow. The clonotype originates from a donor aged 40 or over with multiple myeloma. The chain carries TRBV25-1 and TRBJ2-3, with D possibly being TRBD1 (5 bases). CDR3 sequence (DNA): TGTGCCAGCAGTGCCACCGACAGCTCTTCTAGCACAGATACGCAGTATTTT. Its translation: CASSATDSSSSTDTQYF.